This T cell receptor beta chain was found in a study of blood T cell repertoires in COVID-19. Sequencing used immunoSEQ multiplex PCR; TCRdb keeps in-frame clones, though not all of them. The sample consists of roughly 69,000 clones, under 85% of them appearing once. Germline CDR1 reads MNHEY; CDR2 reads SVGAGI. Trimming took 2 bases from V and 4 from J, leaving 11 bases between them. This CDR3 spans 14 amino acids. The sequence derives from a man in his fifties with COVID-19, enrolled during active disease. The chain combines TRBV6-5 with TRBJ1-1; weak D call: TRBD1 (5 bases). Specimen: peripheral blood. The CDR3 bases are TGTGCCAGCAGTTACCCCTCGGGGGGCACTGAAGCTTTCTTT. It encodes CASSYPSGGTEAFF.